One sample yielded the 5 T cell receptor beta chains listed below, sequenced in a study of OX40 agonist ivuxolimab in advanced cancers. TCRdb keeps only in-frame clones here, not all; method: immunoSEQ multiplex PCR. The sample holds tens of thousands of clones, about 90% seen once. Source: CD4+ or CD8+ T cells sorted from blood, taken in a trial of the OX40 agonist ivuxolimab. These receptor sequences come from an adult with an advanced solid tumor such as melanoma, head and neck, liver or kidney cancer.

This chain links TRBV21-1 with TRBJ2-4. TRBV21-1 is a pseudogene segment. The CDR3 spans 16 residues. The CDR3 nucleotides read TGTGCCAGCAGCCACGATCAGGGGAGGCCCAAAAACATTCAGTACTTC. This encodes CASSHDQGRPKNIQYF.

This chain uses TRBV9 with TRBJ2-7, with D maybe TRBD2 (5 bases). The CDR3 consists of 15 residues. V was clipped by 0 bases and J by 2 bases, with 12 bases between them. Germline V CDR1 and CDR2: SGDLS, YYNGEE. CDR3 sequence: CASSVGRTPPYEQYF. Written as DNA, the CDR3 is TGTGCCAGCAGCGTAGGAAGGACTCCCCCCTACGAGCAGTACTTC.

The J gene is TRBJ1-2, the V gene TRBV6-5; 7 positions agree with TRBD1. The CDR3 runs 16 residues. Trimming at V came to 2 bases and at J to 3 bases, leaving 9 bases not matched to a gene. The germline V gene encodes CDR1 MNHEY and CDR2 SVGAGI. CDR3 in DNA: TGTGCCAGCAGTTACACCCGGACAGGTAGAGACTATGGCTACACCTTC. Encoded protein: CASSYTRTGRDYGYTF.

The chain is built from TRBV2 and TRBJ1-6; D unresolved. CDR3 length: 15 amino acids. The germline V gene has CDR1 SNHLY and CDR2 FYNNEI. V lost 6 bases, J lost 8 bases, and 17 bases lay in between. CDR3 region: CASRELTLNHSPLHF. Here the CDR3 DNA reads TGTGCCAGCAGGGAGCTGACCCTAAACCATTCACCCCTCCACTTT.

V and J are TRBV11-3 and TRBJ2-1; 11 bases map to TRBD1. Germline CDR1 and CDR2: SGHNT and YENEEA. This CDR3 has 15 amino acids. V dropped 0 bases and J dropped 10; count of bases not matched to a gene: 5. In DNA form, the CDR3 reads TGTGCCAGCAGCTTAGAAGGGACAGGGGGGAAGGAGCAGTTCTTC. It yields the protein CASSLEGTGGKEQFF.